This TCR beta chain was sequenced for a study of memory CD4+ T cells and cytomegalovirus serostatus. The sort gate was single viable CD3+CD4+CD8-CD45RO+ cells for memory CD4+ T cells. Assay used: immunoSEQ multiplex PCR; TCRdb lists only in-frame clones, some missing. The sample holds 35,000 to 50,000 clones, about four fifths seen once. Trimming shortened V by 0 bases and J by 0 bases, and 7 bases separated the two germline ends. Germline lookup yields CDR1 LNHNV and CDR2 YYDKDF (reference sequence). The CDR3 runs 15 residues. V and J are TRBV15 and TRBJ2-3; no firm D call. Sequencing was done on a sample of memory CD4+ T cells from blood. The TCR originated in an adult in good health and CMV-seronegative. In DNA form, the CDR3 reads TGTGCCACCAGCAGAGATAGAGTTAGCACAGATACGCAGTATTTT. Its translation: CATSRDRVSTDTQYF. Complete variable domain (other parts from reference TRBV15 and TRBJ2-3): DAMVIQNPRYQVTQFGKPVTLSCSQTLNHNVMYWYQQKSSQAPKLLFHYYDKDFNNEADTPDNFQSRRPNTSFCFLDIRSPGLGDTAMYLCATSRDRVSTDTQYFGPGTRLTVL.